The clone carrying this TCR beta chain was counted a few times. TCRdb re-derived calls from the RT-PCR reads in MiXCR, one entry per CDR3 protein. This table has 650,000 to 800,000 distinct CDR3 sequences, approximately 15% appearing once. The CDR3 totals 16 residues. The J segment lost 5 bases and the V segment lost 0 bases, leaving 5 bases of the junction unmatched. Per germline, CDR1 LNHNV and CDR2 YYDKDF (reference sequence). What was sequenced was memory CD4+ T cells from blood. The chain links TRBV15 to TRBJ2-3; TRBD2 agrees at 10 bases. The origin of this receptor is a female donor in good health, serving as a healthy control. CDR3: CATSRDRPSGRDTQYF. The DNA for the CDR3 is TGTGCCACCAGCAGAGATAGGCCTAGCGGGAGAGATACGCAGTATTTT.